These 11 T cell receptor beta chains were sequenced from one sample in a study of cytomegalovirus exposure and HLA in healthy donors. Use of 60 Vbeta and 13 Jbeta primers characterized the PCR. Repertoires were generated with immunoSEQ multiplex PCR, while TCRdb's copy carries only in-frame clones and drops some. The listing records under 100,000 clones. Sequencing used PBMCs. The receptors stem from a man in his thirties or forties in good health and CMV-seronegative.

The rearrangement joins TRBV5-1 to TRBJ1-1, with no clear D. The CDR3 covers 14 residues. Between the trimmed V and J ends, which lost 2 bases and 3 bases, there was a span of 11 bases. Germline assignment: CDR1 SGHRS and CDR2 YFSETQ. The CDR3 nucleotides read TGCGCCAGCAGCTTTCATACTCAGGACACTGAAGCTTTCTTT. This encodes CASSFHTQDTEAFF.

The chain is built from TRBV29-1 and TRBJ2-1; 7 nucleotides align to TRBD2. From germline, CDR1 is SQVTM and CDR2 ANQGSEA. Unmatched junction bases numbered 21, after V lost 3 bases and J lost 4 bases. This CDR3 has 19 residues. CDR3 bases: TGCAGCGTTGATTCGCGGGGGAGAGTAGGGTCCCCTATTTACAATGAGCAGTTCTTC. Translation: CSVDSRGRVGSPIYNEQFF.

This rearrangement joins TRBV4-1 to TRBJ2-1, with D possibly matching TRBD2 (6 bases). Germline assignment: CDR1 MGHRA and CDR2 YSYEKL. This CDR3 spans 14 amino acids. The ends were cut back, 0 bases at V and 8 bases at J, with 11 bases in the middle. The CDR3 region is CASSQDWEDHEQFF. Written as DNA, the CDR3 is TGCGCCAGCAGCCAAGATTGGGAGGATCATGAGCAGTTCTTC.

The rearrangement uses TRBV18 and TRBJ2-7; D unresolved. The V end lost 3 bases, the J end lost 0 bases, and 6 bases lay between the germline ends. Germline-derived CDR1 and CDR2 are KGHSH and LQKENI. CDR3 length equals 13 residues. This chain's CDR3 is CASSPRSSYEQYF. In DNA, the CDR3 is TGTGCCAGCTCACCCCGCAGCTCCTACGAGCAGTACTTC.

The chain links TRBV30 to TRBJ1-3; tentative D call: TRBD1 (5 bases). V dropped 4 bases and J dropped 4 bases, with 14 bases sitting between them. This CDR3 comprises 14 residues. Germline V gives CDR1 GTSNPN, CDR2 SVGIG (reference sequence). The CDR3 is CAWIVGLEGNTIYF. The CDR3 bases are TGTGCCTGGATTGTGGGGCTAGAAGGAAACACCATATATTTT. Variable domain in full (rest from reference TRBV30 and TRBJ1-3): SQTIHQWPATLVQPVGSPLSLECTVEGTSNPNLYWYRQAAGRGLQLLFYSVGIGQISSEVPQNLSASRPQDRQFILSSKKLLLSDSGFYLCAWIVGLEGNTIYFGEGSWLTVV.

The chain carries TRBV4-2 and TRBJ2-7, with a weak D call TRBD2 (6 bases). From germline, CDR1 is LGHNA and CDR2 YNFKEQ. V lost 2 bases and J lost 0, with 11 bases in between. The CDR3 extends over 15 amino acids. CDR3 nucleotide sequence: TGTGCCAGCAGCCAAAACCTCGGGAGCTCCTACGAGCAGTACTTC. Protein: CASSQNLGSSYEQYF.

This chain connects TRBV7-9 to TRBJ1-1, with D uncertain. This CDR3 has 15 amino acids. Trimming took 1 base from V and 0 from J, leaving 9 bases between them. Germline V gene data show CDR1 as SEHNR and CDR2 as FQNEAQ (reference sequence). The CDR3 sequence: CASSLEGRMNTEAFF. CDR3 sequence (DNA): TGTGCCAGCAGCTTAGAAGGCAGGATGAACACTGAAGCTTTCTTT.

This sequence joins TRBV5-1 and TRBJ2-5; 8 bases fit TRBD2. V dropped 7 bases and J dropped 3; count of bases not matched to a gene: 11. The CDR3 has 15 amino acids. In germline, CDR1 is SGHRS, CDR2 YFSETQ. CDR3 sequence reads: CASSILGAGEETQYF. CDR3 bases: TGCGCCAGCTCTATCCTAGGAGCGGGAGAAGAGACCCAGTACTTC.

The chain employs TRBV5-6 and TRBJ2-7; D is possibly TRBD1 (5 bases). CDR1 is SGHDT, CDR2 YYEEEE, per germline. V was shortened by 5 bases and J by 7 bases, with 13 bases between the two germline ends. There are 12 residues in the CDR3. This chain's CDR3 is CASSQGPLEQYF. The CDR3 nucleotides are TGTGCCAGCAGTCAGGGCCCCCTTGAGCAGTACTTC.

This chain links TRBV9 with TRBJ1-2; 8 bases fit TRBD1. The trim removed 3 bases at V and 8 bases at J, leaving 9 bases unmatched. Germline assignment: CDR1 SGDLS and CDR2 YYNGEE. The CDR3 is 14 residues long. In DNA, the CDR3 is TGTGCCAGCAGCGCCGGACAGGGAGAAGGCGGCTACACCTTC. This codes for CASSAGQGEGGYTF.

The chain combines TRBV5-5 with TRBJ2-5; 11 bases align to TRBD2. Germline V lookup: CDR1 SGHKS, CDR2 YYEKEE (reference sequence). This CDR3 is 17 amino acids long. V shed 0 bases and J 1 base; nucleotides not matched to a gene: 5. The CDR3 coding sequence is TGTGCCAGCAGCTTGGGTCGGCTAGCGGGAGGCCAAGAGACCCAGTACTTC. Its protein is CASSLGRLAGGQETQYF.